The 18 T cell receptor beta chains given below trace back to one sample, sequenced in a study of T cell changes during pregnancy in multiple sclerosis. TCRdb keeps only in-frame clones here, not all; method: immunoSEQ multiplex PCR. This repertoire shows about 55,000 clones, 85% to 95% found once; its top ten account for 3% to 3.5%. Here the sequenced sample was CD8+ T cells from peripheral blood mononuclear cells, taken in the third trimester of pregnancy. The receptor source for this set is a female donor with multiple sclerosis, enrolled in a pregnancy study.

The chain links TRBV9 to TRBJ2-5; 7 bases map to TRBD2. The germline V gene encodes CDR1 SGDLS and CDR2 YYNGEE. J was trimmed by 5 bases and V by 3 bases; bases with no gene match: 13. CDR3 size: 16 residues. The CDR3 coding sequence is TGTGCCAGCAGCGCACACCTCCGTGGGGGGGAGGAGACCCAGTACTTC. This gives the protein CASSAHLRGGEETQYF.

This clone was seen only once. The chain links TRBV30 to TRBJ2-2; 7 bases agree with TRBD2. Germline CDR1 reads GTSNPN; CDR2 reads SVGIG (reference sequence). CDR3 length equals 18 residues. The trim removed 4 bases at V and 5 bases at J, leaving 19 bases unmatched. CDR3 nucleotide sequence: TGTGCCTGGATGGGGTTTGCCGCTCGGGGGGTTGGGACCGGGGAGCTGTTTTTT. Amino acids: CAWMGFAARGVGTGELFF.

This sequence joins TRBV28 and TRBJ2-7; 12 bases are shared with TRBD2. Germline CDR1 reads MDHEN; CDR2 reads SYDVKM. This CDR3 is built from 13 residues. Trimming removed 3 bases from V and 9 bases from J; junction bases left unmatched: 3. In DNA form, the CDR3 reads TGTGCCAGCAGTTTTGCTAGCGGGAGGGTGCAGTACTTC. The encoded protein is CASSFASGRVQYF.

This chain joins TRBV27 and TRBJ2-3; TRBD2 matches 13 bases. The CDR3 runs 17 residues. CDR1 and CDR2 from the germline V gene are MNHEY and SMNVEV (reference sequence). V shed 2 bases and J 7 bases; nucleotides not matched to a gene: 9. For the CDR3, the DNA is TGTGCCAGCAGTTTAACGGGACTAGCGGGACTCGCCTATACGCAGTATTTT. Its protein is CASSLTGLAGLAYTQYF.

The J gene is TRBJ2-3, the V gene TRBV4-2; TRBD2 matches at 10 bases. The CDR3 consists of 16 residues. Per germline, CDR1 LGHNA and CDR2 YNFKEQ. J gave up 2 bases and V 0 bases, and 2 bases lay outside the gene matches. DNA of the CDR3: TGTGCCAGCAGCCAAGAAAGCGGGAGGGTCACAGATACGCAGTATTTT. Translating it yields CASSQESGRVTDTQYF.

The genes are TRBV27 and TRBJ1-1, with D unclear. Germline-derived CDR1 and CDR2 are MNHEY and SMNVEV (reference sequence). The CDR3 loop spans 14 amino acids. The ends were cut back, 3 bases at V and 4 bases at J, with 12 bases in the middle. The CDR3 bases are TGTGCCAGCAGTTTGAGGGAGGCGAGCACTGAAGCTTTCTTT. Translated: CASSLREASTEAFF.

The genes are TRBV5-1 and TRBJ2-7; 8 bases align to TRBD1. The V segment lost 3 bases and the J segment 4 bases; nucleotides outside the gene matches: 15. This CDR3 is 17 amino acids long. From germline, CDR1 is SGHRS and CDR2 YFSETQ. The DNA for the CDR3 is TGCGCCAGCAGCTGGGGCCCCCTAACAGGGGGTGGTTACGAGCAGTACTTC. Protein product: CASSWGPLTGGGYEQYF.

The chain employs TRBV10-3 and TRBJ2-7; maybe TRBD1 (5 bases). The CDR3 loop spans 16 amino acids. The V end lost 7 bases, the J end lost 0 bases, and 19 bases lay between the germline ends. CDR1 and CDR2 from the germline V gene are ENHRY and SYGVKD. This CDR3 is CAIKGDSLNFSYEQYF. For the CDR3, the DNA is TGTGCCATCAAAGGGGATTCCCTTAACTTCTCCTACGAGCAGTACTTC.

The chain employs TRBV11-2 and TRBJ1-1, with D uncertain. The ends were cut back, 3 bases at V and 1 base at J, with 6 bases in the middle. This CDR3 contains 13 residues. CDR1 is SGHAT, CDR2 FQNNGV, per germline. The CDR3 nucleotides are TGTGCCAGCAGCTTTGAACAGAACACTGAAGCTTTCTTT. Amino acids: CASSFEQNTEAFF.

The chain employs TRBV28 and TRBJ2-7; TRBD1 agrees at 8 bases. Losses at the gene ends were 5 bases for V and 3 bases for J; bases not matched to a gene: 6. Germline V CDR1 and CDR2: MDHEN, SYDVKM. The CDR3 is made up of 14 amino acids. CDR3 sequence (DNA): TGTGCCAGCAGTCCACGCGGGACAGGCTACGAGCAGTACTTC. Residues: CASSPRGTGYEQYF.

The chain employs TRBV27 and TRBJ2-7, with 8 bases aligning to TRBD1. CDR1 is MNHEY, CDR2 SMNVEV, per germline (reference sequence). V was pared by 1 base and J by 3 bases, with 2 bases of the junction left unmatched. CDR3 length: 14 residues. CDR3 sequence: CASSLYRGYYEQYF. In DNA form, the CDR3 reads TGTGCCAGCAGTTTATACAGGGGGTACTACGAGCAGTACTTC.

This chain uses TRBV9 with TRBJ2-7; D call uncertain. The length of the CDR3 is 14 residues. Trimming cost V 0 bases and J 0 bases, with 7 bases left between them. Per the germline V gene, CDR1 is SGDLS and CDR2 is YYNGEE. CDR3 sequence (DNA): TGTGCCAGCAGCGTAGTGTCTAGCTCCTACGAGCAGTACTTC. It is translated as CASSVVSSSYEQYF.

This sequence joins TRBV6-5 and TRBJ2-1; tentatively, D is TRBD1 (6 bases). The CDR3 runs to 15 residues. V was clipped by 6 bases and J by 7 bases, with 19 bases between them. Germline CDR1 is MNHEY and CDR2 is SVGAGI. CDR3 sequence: CASRTLRGLGNEQFF. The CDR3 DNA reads TGTGCCAGCAGAACCCTCAGGGGCCTAGGGAATGAGCAGTTCTTC.

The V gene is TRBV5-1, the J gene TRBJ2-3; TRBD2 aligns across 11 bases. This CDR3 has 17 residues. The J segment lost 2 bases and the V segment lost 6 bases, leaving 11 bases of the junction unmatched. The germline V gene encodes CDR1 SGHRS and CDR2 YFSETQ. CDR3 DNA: TGCGCCAGCAAAGGATTTACTAGCGGGAGCACCACAGATACGCAGTATTTT. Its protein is CASKGFTSGSTTDTQYF.

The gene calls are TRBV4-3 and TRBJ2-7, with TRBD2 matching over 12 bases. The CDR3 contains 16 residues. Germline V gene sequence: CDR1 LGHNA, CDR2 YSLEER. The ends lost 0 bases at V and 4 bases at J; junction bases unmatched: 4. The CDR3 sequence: CASSQEVTSGRYEQYF. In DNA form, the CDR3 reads TGCGCCAGCAGCCAAGAGGTAACTAGCGGGAGGTACGAGCAGTACTTC.

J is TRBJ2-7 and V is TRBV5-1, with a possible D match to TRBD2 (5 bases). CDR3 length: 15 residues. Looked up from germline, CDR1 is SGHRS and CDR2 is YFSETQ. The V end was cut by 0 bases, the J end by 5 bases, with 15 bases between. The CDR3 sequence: CASSLAPPGVHEQYF. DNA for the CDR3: TGCGCCAGCAGCTTGGCCCCGCCCGGGGTCCACGAGCAGTACTTC.

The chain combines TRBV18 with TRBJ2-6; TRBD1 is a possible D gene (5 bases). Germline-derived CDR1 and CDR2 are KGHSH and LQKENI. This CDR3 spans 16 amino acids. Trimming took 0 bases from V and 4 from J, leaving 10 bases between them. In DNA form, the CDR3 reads TGTGCCAGCTCACCACCATCAGGGCCCGGGGCCAACGTCCTGACTTTC. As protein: CASSPPSGPGANVLTF.

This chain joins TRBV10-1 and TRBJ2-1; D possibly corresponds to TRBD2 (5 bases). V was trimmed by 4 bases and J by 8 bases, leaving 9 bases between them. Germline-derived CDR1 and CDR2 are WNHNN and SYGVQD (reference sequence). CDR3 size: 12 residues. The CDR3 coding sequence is TGCGCCAGCAGTGCGGCGGGTCATGAGCAGTTCTTC. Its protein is CASSAAGHEQFF.